One and the same sample provided the 31 T cell receptor beta chains below, sequenced in a study of cytotoxic CD8 clonotypes in ibrutinib-treated CLL. Produced via immunoSEQ multiplex PCR; TCRdb's table is partial and in-frame only. Among around 150,000 clones listed, approximately 90% were seen once. Here the sequenced sample was PBMCs, taken at disease progression, from a patient treated with ibrutinib. These receptors were taken from a human donor with chronic lymphocytic leukemia.

The V gene is TRBV7-3, the J gene TRBJ2-7; 10 bases are shared with TRBD1. J gave up 4 bases and V 1 base, and 7 bases lay outside the gene matches. In germline, CDR1 is SGHTA, CDR2 FQGTGA. The CDR3 totals 16 residues. DNA of the CDR3: TGTGCCAGCAGCTTAAGAGGGACAGGGGTAGGGTACGAGCAGTACTTC. Protein sequence: CASSLRGTGVGYEQYF.

The chain is built from TRBV5-6 and TRBJ2-3; 8 bases align to TRBD2. Germline assignment: CDR1 SGHDT and CDR2 YYEEEE. Trimming at V came to 5 bases and at J to 5 bases, leaving 13 bases not matched to a gene. The CDR3 loop spans 16 amino acids. Here the CDR3 reads CASRRWWREVGDTQYF. The DNA for the CDR3 is TGTGCCAGCAGGCGGTGGTGGCGGGAGGTGGGAGATACGCAGTATTTT.

The chain uses TRBV7-2 and TRBJ2-3; D unresolved. CDR1 and CDR2 (germline): SGHTA, FQGNSA. V gave up 2 bases and J gave up 6 bases, with 15 bases separating them. The CDR3 has 15 amino acids. CDR3 sequence: CASSLSQGYVDTQYF. CDR3 bases: TGTGCCAGCAGCTTATCCCAAGGTTACGTGGATACGCAGTATTTT. The entire variable domain, with the rest obtained from reference TRBV7-2 and TRBJ2-3, is as follows: GAGVSQSPSNKVTEKGKDVELRCDPISGHTALYWYRQSLGQGLEFLIYFQGNSAPDKSGLPSDRFSAERTGGSVSTLTIQRTQQEDSAVYLCASSLSQGYVDTQYFGPGTRLTVL.

This clone showed up just once. The chain has TRBV19 and TRBJ1-1; D unresolved. The germline V gene encodes CDR1 LNHDA and CDR2 SQIVND (reference sequence). The CDR3 contains 12 residues. The V and J ends lost 5 bases and 0 bases respectively, with 4 bases between them. CDR3 region: CASSYVNTEAFF. The CDR3 bases are TGTGCCAGTAGTTATGTGAACACTGAAGCTTTCTTT.

The V gene is TRBV27, the J gene TRBJ1-2; D is unclear. Deletions cut 7 bases from V and 1 base from J, with 10 bases between. This CDR3 comprises 13 residues. The germline CDR1 and CDR2 sequences are MNHEY and SMNVEV (reference sequence). In DNA form, the CDR3 reads TGTGCCAGCACTCCGGGCATTAACTATGGCTACACCTTC. Amino acid sequence: CASTPGINYGYTF.

This rearrangement joins TRBV7-8 to TRBJ1-1, with unresolved D. The V and J ends lost 8 bases and 1 base respectively, with 11 bases between them. Germline V CDR1 and CDR2: SGHVS, FQNEAQ. This CDR3 is 13 amino acids long. The CDR3 loop is CASGRQENTEAFF. CDR3 DNA sequence: TGTGCCAGCGGGCGCCAGGAGAACACTGAAGCTTTCTTT.

The chain has TRBV5-6 and TRBJ2-2; 9 bases fit TRBD1. The V segment lost 1 base and the J segment 3 bases; nucleotides outside the gene matches: 7. The V gene's germline CDR1 is SGHDT and CDR2 YYEEEE. CDR3 length equals 17 residues. The CDR3 DNA is TGTGCCAGCAGCTTGTCGCCTAGGACAGGGGACACCGGGGAGCTGTTTTTT. Its protein product is CASSLSPRTGDTGELFF.

This clone was seen only a few times. The rearrangement links TRBV19 to TRBJ1-3, with TRBD1 as a possible D gene (5 bases). CDR1 LNHDA and CDR2 SQIVND come from the germline V gene (reference sequence). The CDR3 runs 16 residues. The V end was cut by 3 bases, the J end by 3 bases, with 15 bases between. The DNA for the CDR3 is TGTGCCAGTAGTATTCAACTCAAAGGGGATGGAAACACCATATATTTT. It translates to CASSIQLKGDGNTIYF.

The rearrangement joins TRBV19 to TRBJ1-5, with 11 bases matching TRBD1. CDR3 length equals 15 residues. V was pared by 6 bases and J by 6 bases, with 7 bases of the junction left unmatched. Germline V CDR1 and CDR2: LNHDA, SQIVND (reference sequence). The CDR3 here is CASSVDRGPGQPQHF. CDR3 sequence (DNA): TGTGCCAGTAGCGTGGACAGGGGGCCCGGTCAGCCCCAGCATTTT.

The genes are TRBV10-2 and TRBJ1-2; D not certain. CDR3 size: 15 residues. V was cut by 0 bases and J by 5 bases, with 13 bases left in between. Germline CDR1 WSHSY, CDR2 SAAADI. The CDR3 loop reads CASSESVWEGYGYTF. DNA for the CDR3: TGCGCCAGCAGTGAGTCGGTGTGGGAAGGGTATGGCTACACCTTC.

V is TRBV19 and J is TRBJ1-5, with 7 bases aligning to TRBD1. Trimming cost V 6 bases and J 5 bases; bases outside gene matches: 4. CDR3 length equals 13 residues. Germline V gene data show CDR1 as LNHDA and CDR2 as SQIVND (reference sequence). This CDR3 is CASSRQGDQPQHF. For the CDR3, the DNA is TGTGCCAGTAGCAGACAGGGTGATCAGCCCCAGCATTTT.

The chain combines TRBV16 with TRBJ1-1; tentative D call: TRBD1 (5 bases). V was shortened by 1 base and J by 2 bases, with 11 bases between the two germline ends. From germline, CDR1 is KGHSY and CDR2 FQNENV. CDR3 length: 15 amino acids. CDR3 in amino acids: CASSQYGTANTEAFF. The DNA for the CDR3 is TGTGCCAGCAGCCAATATGGGACGGCAAACACTGAAGCTTTCTTT. Complete variable domain (other parts from reference TRBV16 and TRBJ1-1): GEEVAQTPKHLVRGEGQKAKLYCAPIKGHSYVFWYQQVLKNEFKFLISFQNENVFDETGMPKERFSAKCLPNSPCSLEIQATKLEDSAVYFCASSQYGTANTEAFFGQGTRLTVV.

V gene TRBV27 combines with J gene TRBJ1-1; TRBD1 matches at 10 bases. CDR3 length: 13 amino acids. The V gene end was trimmed by 2 bases and the J gene end by 10 bases; junction bases not matched to a gene: 4. Germline lookup yields CDR1 MNHEY and CDR2 SMNVEV (reference sequence). Here the CDR3 DNA reads TGTGCCAGCAGTTTAGGACAGGGGGTTGTAGCTTTCTTT. Protein sequence: CASSLGQGVVAFF.

This rearrangement joins TRBV4-2 to TRBJ2-7; D unresolved. This CDR3 comprises 14 residues. CDR1 LGHNA and CDR2 YNFKEQ come from the germline V gene. V lost 0 bases and J 6 bases, leaving 12 bases between the germline ends. CDR3 in amino acids: CASSQETTFGEQYF. For the CDR3, the DNA is TGTGCCAGCAGCCAAGAGACGACATTCGGCGAGCAGTACTTC.

The chain couples TRBV6-1 to TRBJ1-3; D uncertain. The germline CDR1 and CDR2 sequences are MNHNS and SASEGT. This CDR3 is 15 amino acids long. V was pared by 2 bases and J by 0 bases, with 8 bases between. The CDR3 reads CASSEQQSSGNTIYF. Written as DNA, the CDR3 is TGTGCCAGCAGTGAACAACAGAGCTCTGGAAACACCATATATTTT.

J is TRBJ2-7 and V is TRBV29-1, with D possibly matching TRBD2 (6 bases). CDR1 is SQVTM and CDR2 is ANQGSEA in the germline V gene. CDR3 length: 15 residues. V lost 0 bases and J 2 bases, leaving 14 bases between the germline ends. The CDR3 coding sequence is TGCAGCGTTGAAGATAAGGAGGGAGGCCCCTACGAGCAGTACTTC. Its translation: CSVEDKEGGPYEQYF.

The J gene is TRBJ2-7, the V gene TRBV7-8, with 8 positions matching TRBD2. J gave up 0 bases and V 0 bases, and 1 base lay outside the gene matches. CDR1 is SGHVS, CDR2 FQNEAQ, per germline. The CDR3 covers 15 residues. In DNA, the CDR3 is TGTGCCAGCAGCTTAGCGAGCGGGAGCTCCTACGAGCAGTACTTC. Residues: CASSLASGSSYEQYF.

This chain connects TRBV14 to TRBJ2-5; TRBD1 matches 9 bases. Germline loops: CDR1 SGHDN, CDR2 FVKESK. V was pared by 4 bases and J by 6 bases, with 6 bases of the junction left unmatched. The CDR3 is made up of 14 amino acids. The CDR3 DNA reads TGTGCCAGCAGCCTTATGACAGGGGGAAAGACCCAGTACTTC. Translation gives CASSLMTGGKTQYF.

This chain links TRBV10-3 with TRBJ2-7, with 7 bases that match TRBD1. The V segment lost 7 bases and the J segment 5 bases; nucleotides outside the gene matches: 11. CDR3 length: 14 amino acids. Germline CDR1 and CDR2: ENHRY and SYGVKD. The CDR3 region is CAIKSGQESNEQYF. As DNA, the CDR3 is TGTGCCATCAAGTCTGGACAGGAAAGCAACGAGCAGTACTTC.

V usage is TRBV9 and J usage is TRBJ1-5; a possible D gene is TRBD1 (5 bases). CDR1 and CDR2 from the germline V gene are SGDLS and YYNGEE. The CDR3 runs 14 residues. V gave up 0 bases and J gave up 8 bases, with 12 bases separating them. The CDR3 loop is CASSVVPEGEPQHF. The DNA of the CDR3 is TGTGCCAGCAGCGTAGTCCCCGAAGGGGAGCCCCAGCATTTT.

This clone was seen a few times. The chain is built from TRBV2 and TRBJ2-3, with a tentative D call TRBD1 (5 bases). Germline values: CDR1 SNHLY, CDR2 FYNNEI. V shed 7 bases and J shed 4 bases, with 6 bases lying between them. This CDR3 is 11 amino acids long. The CDR3 sequence: CASKGPDTQYF. The CDR3 DNA reads TGTGCCAGCAAGGGGCCAGATACGCAGTATTTT. Full variable domain (rest looked up from reference TRBV2 and TRBJ2-3): EPEVTQTPSHQVTQMGQEVILRCVPISNHLYFYWYRQILGQKVEFLVSFYNNEISEKSEIFDDQFSVERPDGSNFTLKIRSTKLEDSAMYFCASKGPDTQYFGPGTRLTVL.

Comment on this clone: The junction differs from germline at one of its ends, possibly a read error. J is TRBJ1-1 and V is TRBV7-7; tentative D call: TRBD1 (6 bases). The CDR3 contains 14 residues. CDR1 is SSHAT, CDR2 FNYEAQ, per germline (reference sequence). CDR3 nucleotide sequence: TGTGCTAGCAGCTTAACGGAGGGGGACACTGAAGCTTTCTTT. Amino acids: CASSLTEGDTEAFF.

This clone was picked up one time. This chain uses TRBV6-6 with TRBJ2-3, with D hard to call. V was trimmed by 7 bases and J by 1 base, leaving 9 bases between them. The germline V gene has CDR1 MNHNY and CDR2 SVGAGI (reference sequence). The CDR3 spans 13 residues. This CDR3 is CASTKVGTDTQYF. The CDR3 DNA follows: TGTGCCAGCACCAAGGTCGGCACAGATACGCAGTATTTT.

This chain connects TRBV5-6 to TRBJ1-1; TRBD1 matches 9 bases. Germline V lookup: CDR1 SGHDT, CDR2 YYEEEE. The CDR3 spans 15 residues. V shed 4 bases and J 5 bases; nucleotides not matched to a gene: 9. CDR3 sequence (DNA): TGTGCCAGCAGCCCACAGGGGGCGCCAGGGACTGAAGCTTTCTTT. Its translation is CASSPQGAPGTEAFF.

The chain recombines TRBV19 with TRBJ1-2, with a possible D match to TRBD1 (5 bases). The CDR3 is 15 amino acids. V was cut by 3 bases and J by 7 bases, with 18 bases left in between. Germline assignment: CDR1 LNHDA and CDR2 SQIVND (reference sequence). The CDR3: CASSIPPEGRVGYTF. The CDR3 DNA follows: TGTGCCAGTAGTATCCCCCCGGAGGGGCGGGTTGGCTACACCTTC.

The J gene is TRBJ1-1, the V gene TRBV13; a possible D gene is TRBD1 (6 bases). V gave up 5 bases and J gave up 2 bases, with 21 bases separating them. The CDR3 has 17 amino acids. In germline, CDR1 is PRHDT, CDR2 FYEKMQ (reference sequence). CDR3 residues: CASSPNRDPGVNTEAFF. Here the CDR3 DNA reads TGTGCCAGCAGCCCCAACAGGGATCCGGGTGTTAACACTGAAGCTTTCTTT.

The V and J genes are TRBV7-2 and TRBJ2-7, with D possibly matching TRBD2 (5 bases). The length of the CDR3 is 14 residues. V was trimmed by 5 bases and J by 1 base, leaving 12 bases between them. Germline CDR1 SGHTA, CDR2 FQGNSA. CDR3 loop: CASSAALASYEQYF. The CDR3 nucleotides read TGTGCCAGCAGCGCGGCGCTAGCTTCCTACGAGCAGTACTTC.

The rearrangement links TRBV4-1 to TRBJ1-2, with 9 bases fitting TRBD1. J was trimmed by 8 bases and V by 4 bases; bases with no gene match: 11. The CDR3 length is 15 residues. Per germline, CDR1 MGHRA and CDR2 YSYEKL. This CDR3 reads CASSRIQDRGRGYTF. The CDR3 nucleotides read TGCGCCAGCAGCCGCATCCAGGACAGGGGTAGAGGCTACACCTTC.

J is TRBJ1-5 and V is TRBV7-9, with a weak D call TRBD1 (5 bases). V was cut by 3 bases and J by 11 bases, with 8 bases left in between. Germline CDR1 reads SEHNR; CDR2 reads FQNEAQ (reference sequence). This CDR3 is built from 11 residues. CDR3 loop: CASSFQGAQHF. The CDR3 DNA follows: TGTGCCAGCAGCTTTCAGGGAGCCCAGCATTTT. Combining the CDR3 with reference TRBV7-9 and TRBJ1-5 gives the whole variable domain DTGVSQNPRHKITKRGQNVTFRCDPISEHNRLYWYRQTLGQGPEFLTYFQNEAQLEKSRLLSDRFSAERPKGSFSTLEIQRTEQGDSAMYLCASSFQGAQHFGDGTRLSIL.

The J gene is TRBJ2-1, the V gene TRBV28; possible D gene TRBD2, 6 bases. The CDR3 covers 14 residues. V was trimmed by 2 bases and J by 7 bases, leaving 12 bases between them. The germline gives CDR1 MDHEN, CDR2 SYDVKM. The CDR3 nucleotides read TGTGCCAGCAGTTTAGGCCGGGGAGGAAATGAGCAGTTCTTC. Its translation is CASSLGRGGNEQFF.

The chain uses TRBV20-1 and TRBJ2-1; D remains unclear. Germline values: CDR1 DFQATT, CDR2 SNEGSKA (reference sequence). The CDR3 sequence is 11 residues long. Trimming removed 5 bases at V and 4 bases at J, with 6 bases between. The CDR3 coding sequence is TGCAGTGCTCAGAAGTACAATGAGCAGTTCTTC. It specifies CSAQKYNEQFF.